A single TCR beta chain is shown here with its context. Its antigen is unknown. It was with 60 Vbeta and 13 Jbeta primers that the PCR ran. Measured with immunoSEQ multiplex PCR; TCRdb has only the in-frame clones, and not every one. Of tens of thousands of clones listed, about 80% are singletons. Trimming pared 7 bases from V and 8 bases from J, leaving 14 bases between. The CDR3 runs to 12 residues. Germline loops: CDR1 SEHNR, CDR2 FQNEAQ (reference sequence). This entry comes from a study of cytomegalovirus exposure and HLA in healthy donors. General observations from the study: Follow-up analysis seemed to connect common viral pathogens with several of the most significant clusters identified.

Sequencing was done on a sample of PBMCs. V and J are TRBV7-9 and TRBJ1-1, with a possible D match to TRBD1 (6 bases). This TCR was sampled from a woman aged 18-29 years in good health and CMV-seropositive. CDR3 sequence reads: CASMWPGAEAFF. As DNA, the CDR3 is TGTGCCAGCATGTGGCCAGGGGCAGAAGCTTTCTTT.